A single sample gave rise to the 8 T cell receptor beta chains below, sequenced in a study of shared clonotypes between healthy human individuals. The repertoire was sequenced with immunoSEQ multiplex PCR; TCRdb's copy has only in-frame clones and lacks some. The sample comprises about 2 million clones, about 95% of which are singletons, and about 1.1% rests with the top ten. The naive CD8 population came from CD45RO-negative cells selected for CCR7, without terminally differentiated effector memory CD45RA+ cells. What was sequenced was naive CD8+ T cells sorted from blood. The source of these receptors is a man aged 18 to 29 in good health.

The CDR3 here is CASSSGDSGGQETQYF. CDR3 sequence (DNA): TGTGCCAGCAGTTCGGGAGATAGCGGGGGCCAAGAGACCCAGTACTTC. The rearrangement uses TRBV27 and TRBJ2-5; 9 nucleotides line up with TRBD2. In germline, CDR1 is MNHEY, CDR2 SMNVEV (reference sequence). Trimming cost V 4 bases and J 1 base; bases outside gene matches: 7. CDR3 size: 16 residues.

Here the CDR3 reads CASSVEPAPGQGPAEAFF. CDR3 nucleotide sequence: TGTGCCAGCAGCGTAGAACCGGCTCCGGGACAGGGGCCAGCTGAAGCTTTCTTT. This chain links TRBV9 with TRBJ1-1; 10 bases are a match to TRBD1. The V segment lost 0 bases and the J segment 6 bases; nucleotides outside the gene matches: 14. Germline V lookup: CDR1 SGDLS, CDR2 YYNGEE. This CDR3 is built from 18 residues.

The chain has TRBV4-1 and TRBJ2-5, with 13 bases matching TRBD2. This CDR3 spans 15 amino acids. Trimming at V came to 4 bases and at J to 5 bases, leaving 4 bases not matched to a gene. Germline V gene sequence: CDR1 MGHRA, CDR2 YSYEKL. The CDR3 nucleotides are TGCGCCAGCAGCCGACTAGCGGGGGGTATCGAGACCCAGTACTTC. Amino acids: CASSRLAGGIETQYF.

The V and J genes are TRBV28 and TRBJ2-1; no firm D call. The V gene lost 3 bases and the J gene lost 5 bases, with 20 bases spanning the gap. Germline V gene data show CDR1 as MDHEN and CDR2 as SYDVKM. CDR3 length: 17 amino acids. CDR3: CASSFFIGLVINNEQFF. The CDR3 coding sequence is TGTGCCAGCAGTTTTTTTATAGGGCTAGTGATTAACAATGAGCAGTTCTTC.

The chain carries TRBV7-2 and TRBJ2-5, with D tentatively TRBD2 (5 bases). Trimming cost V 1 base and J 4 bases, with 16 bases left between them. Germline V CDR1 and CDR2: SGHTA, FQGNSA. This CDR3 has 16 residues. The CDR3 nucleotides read TGTGCCAGCAGCTTAGTAAGCCTTCAAGAGGGAGAGACCCAGTACTTC. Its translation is CASSLVSLQEGETQYF.

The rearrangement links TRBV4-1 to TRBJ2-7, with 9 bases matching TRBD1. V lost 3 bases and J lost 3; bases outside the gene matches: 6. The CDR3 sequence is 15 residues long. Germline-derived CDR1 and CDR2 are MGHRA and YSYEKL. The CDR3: CASSHLTGGFYEQYF. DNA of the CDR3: TGCGCCAGCAGCCATCTTACAGGGGGCTTCTACGAGCAGTACTTC.

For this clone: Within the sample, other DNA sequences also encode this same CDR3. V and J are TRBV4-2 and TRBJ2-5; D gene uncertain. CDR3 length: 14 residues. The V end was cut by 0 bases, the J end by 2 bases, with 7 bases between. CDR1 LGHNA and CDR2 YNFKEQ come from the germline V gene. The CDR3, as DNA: TGTGCCAGCAGCCAAGATCTGGGGCAAGAGACCCAGTACTTC. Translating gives CASSQDLGQETQYF.

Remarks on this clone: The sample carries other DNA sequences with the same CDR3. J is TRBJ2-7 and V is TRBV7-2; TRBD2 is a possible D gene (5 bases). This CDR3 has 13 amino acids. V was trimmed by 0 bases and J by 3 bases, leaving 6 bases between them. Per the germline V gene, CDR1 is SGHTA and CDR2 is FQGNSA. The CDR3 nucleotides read TGTGCCAGCAGCTTAGCGGGAGTCTACGAGCAGTACTTC. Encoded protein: CASSLAGVYEQYF.